These T cell receptor beta chains were read from a single sample in a study of blood T cell repertoires in COVID-19. Method: immunoSEQ multiplex PCR; TCRdb's copy keeps in-frame clones and lacks some. The sample yields some 170,000 clones, more than 85% seen once. Sequenced sample: PBMCs or T cells enriched from blood (not recorded which). The receptors stem from a human donor with acute COVID-19. The donor label of this sample is uncertain. Both conserved end residues are part of each CDR3. A D gene is named only where the DNA matches it firmly. Clone size is stated in some rows and not others, as once, few, many or a class when expanded.

v_call	j_call	clone_size	d_call	cdr3_aa	cdr3_nt
TRBV7-9	TRBJ1-4	-	-	CASSGPGEKLFF	TGTGCCAGCAGCGGACCAGGGGAAAAACTGTTTTTT
TRBV7-9	TRBJ1-2	-	-	CASSLNSIEGGYTF	TGTGCCAGCAGCTTAAATTCCATTGAGGGTGGCTACACCTTC
TRBV9	TRBJ1-2	-	-	CASSRQGFGANYGYTF	TGTGCCAGCAGTAGGCAGGGCTTCGGAGCTAACTATGGCTACACCTTC
TRBV7-2	TRBJ2-3	-	TRBD2	CASKKAGGGTDTQYF	TGTGCCAGCAAGAAAGCGGGGGGGGGCACAGATACGCAGTATTTT
TRBV3-1/TRBV3-2	TRBJ2-7	-	TRBD2	CASSQGAGGEFYEQYF	TGTGCCAGCAGCCAAGGGGCCGGGGGGGAGTTCTACGAGCAGTACTTC
TRBV5-1	TRBJ2-7	-	TRBD2	CASSATSGGGTYEQYF	TGCGCCAGCAGCGCGACTAGCGGGGGGGGTACCTACGAGCAGTACTTC
TRBV30	TRBJ1-3	-	-	CAWSRSSGNTIYF	TGTGCCTGGAGTAGGAGCTCTGGAAACACCATATATTTT
TRBV11-2	TRBJ2-1	-	-	CASSPVKRTGFIEQFF	TGTGCCAGCAGCCCAGTGAAGAGGACTGGCTTCATTGAGCAGTTCTTC
TRBV28	TRBJ2-1	-	TRBD2	CASSSPAGGSSYNEQFF	TGTGCCAGCAGTTCCCCCGCGGGGGGCTCCTCCTACAATGAGCAGTTCTTC
TRBV4-2	TRBJ2-7	-	-	CASSQDPEDEQYF	TGTGCCAGCAGCCAAGATCCTGAGGACGAGCAGTACTTC
TRBV27	TRBJ2-2	-	-	CASSGGANTGELFF	TGTGCCAGCAGTGGAGGGGCGAACACCGGGGAGCTGTTTTTT
TRBV5-4	TRBJ2-5	-	-	CASSLAGLETQYF	TGTGCCAGCAGCTTAGCGGGTCTAGAGACCCAGTACTTC
TRBV24-1	TRBJ2-7	-	-	CATSDPGTHFSYEQYF	TGTGCCACCAGTGACCCCGGGACACATTTCTCCTACGAGCAGTACTTC
TRBV9	TRBJ2-2	-	-	CASSVGLGLGTGELFF	TGTGCCAGCAGCGTAGGTCTGGGACTGGGCACCGGGGAGCTGTTTTTT
TRBV28	TRBJ2-1	once	TRBD2	CASSFPSGGADNEQFF	TGTGCCAGCAGTTTTCCCAGCGGGGGGGCCGACAATGAGCAGTTCTTC
TRBV6-2/TRBV6-3	TRBJ1-1	-	TRBD1	CASSDRGRNTEAFF	TGTGCCAGCAGTGACAGGGGACGGAACACTGAAGCTTTCTTT
TRBV7-3	TRBJ2-1	-	TRBD2	CASSFLAGGANEQFF	TGTGCCAGCAGCTTTCTGGCGGGGGGTGCGAATGAGCAGTTCTTC
TRBV4-2	TRBJ2-1	once	TRBD1	CASSQPLKGALTNEQFF	TGTGCCAGCAGCCAACCCCTGAAGGGGGCCCTAACCAATGAGCAGTTCTTC
TRBV11-3	TRBJ2-7	-	-	CASSKEGAYEQYF	TGTGCCAGCAGCAAAGAGGGAGCCTACGAGCAGTACTTC
TRBV20-1	TRBJ1-5	-	-	CSASPGLGDQPQHF	TGCAGTGCTAGTCCTGGACTAGGGGATCAGCCCCAGCATTTT
TRBV7-3	TRBJ2-5	-	-	CASSQGGFETQYF	TGTGCCAGCAGCCAGGGAGGCTTTGAGACCCAGTACTTC
TRBV12-3/TRBV12-4	TRBJ1-2	-	TRBD1	CASQTGGSGYTF	TGTGCCAGTCAGACAGGGGGCAGTGGCTACACCTTC
TRBV5-6	TRBJ2-5	-	TRBD2	CASTGTKETQYF	TGTGCCAGTACCGGGACTAAAGAGACCCAGTACTTC
TRBV19	TRBJ2-7	-	TRBD2	CASSIRRASGAPYEQYF	TGTGCCAGTAGTATAAGAAGGGCTAGCGGGGCTCCCTACGAGCAGTACTTC
TRBV20-1	TRBJ2-7	-	-	CSARFAYEQYF	TGCAGTGCTAGATTCGCCTACGAGCAGTACTTC
TRBV7-2	TRBJ2-5	-	-	CASSLVRGETQYF	TGTGCCAGCAGCTTGGTTCGCGGGGAGACCCAGTACTTC
TRBV7-3	TRBJ2-2	once	TRBD1	CASSLRQGRSGELFF	TGTGCCAGCAGCCTAAGACAGGGGCGGTCCGGGGAGCTGTTTTTT
TRBV11-1	TRBJ2-7	-	-	CASTPRDSYEQYF	TGTGCCAGCACCCCACGCGACTCCTACGAGCAGTACTTC
TRBV5-1	TRBJ1-2	-	-	CASTPGENYGYTF	TGCGCCAGCACCCCGGGGGAGAACTATGGCTACACCTTC